This T cell receptor (beta chain) was identified during a study of T cells in Graves' hyperthyroidism and ophthalmopathy. V shed 0 bases and J shed 8 bases, with 10 bases lying between them. The germline V gene encodes CDR1 SQVTM and CDR2 ANQGSEA. This CDR3 contains 12 residues. This clonotype was observed many times. Its antigen is unidentified. Regions amplified from RNA transcripts were the TCR beta CDR3 regions. The TCR CDR3 first-round RT-PCR relied on the HTBI primer set. MiXCR, run by TCRdb on the multiplex PCR reads, gives a single entry per CDR3 protein. The sample contains around 520,000 distinct CDR3 sequences, around 22% of which appear only once. Ophthalmopathy in the patients scored at least 3 on Clinical Activity Score and at least 4 on NOSPECS grade, lasting under 3 months. Findings and limits, study-wide: Stable hyperthyroidism was told apart from ophthalmopathy by a model built on 13 V-J features.

The sequence derives from a young woman with Graves' ophthalmopathy. The V and J genes are TRBV29-1 and TRBJ1-1; a possible D gene is TRBD1 (5 bases). The sample was blood. For the CDR3, the DNA is TGCAGCGTTGAAGAAGGGGTGACAGAAGCTTTCTTT. Translating it yields CSVEEGVTEAFF.